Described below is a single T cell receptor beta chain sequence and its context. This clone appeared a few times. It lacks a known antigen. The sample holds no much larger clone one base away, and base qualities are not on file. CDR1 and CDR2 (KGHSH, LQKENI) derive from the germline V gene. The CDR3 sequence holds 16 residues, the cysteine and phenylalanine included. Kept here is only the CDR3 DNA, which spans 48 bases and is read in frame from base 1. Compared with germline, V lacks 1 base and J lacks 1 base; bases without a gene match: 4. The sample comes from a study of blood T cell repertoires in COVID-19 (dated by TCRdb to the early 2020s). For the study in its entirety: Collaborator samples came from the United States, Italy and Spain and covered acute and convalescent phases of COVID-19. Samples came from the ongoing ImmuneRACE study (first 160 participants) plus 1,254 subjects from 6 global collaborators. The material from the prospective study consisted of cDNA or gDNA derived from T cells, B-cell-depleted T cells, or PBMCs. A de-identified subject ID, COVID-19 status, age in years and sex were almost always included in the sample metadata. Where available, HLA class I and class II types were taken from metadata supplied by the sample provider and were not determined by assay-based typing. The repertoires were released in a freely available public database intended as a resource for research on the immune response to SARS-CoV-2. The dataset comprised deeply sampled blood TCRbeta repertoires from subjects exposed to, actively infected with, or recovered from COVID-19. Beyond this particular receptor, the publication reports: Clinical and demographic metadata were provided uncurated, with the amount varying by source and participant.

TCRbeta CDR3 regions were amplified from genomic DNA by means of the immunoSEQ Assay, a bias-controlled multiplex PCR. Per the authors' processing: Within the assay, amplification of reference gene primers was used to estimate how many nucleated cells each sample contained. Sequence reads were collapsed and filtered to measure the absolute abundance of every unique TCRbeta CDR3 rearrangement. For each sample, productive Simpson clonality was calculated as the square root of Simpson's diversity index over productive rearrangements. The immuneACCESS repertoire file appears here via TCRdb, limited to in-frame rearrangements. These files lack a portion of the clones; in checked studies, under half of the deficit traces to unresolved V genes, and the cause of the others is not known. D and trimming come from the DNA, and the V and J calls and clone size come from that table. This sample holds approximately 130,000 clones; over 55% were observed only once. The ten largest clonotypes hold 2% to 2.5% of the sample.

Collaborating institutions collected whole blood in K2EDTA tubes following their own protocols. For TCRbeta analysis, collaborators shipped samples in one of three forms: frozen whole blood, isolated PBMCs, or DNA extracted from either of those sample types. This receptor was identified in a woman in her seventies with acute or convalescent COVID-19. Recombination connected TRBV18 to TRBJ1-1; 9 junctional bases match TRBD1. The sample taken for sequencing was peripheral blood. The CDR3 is CASSPLQGAQNTEAFF. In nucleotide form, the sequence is TGTGCCAGCTCACCACTACAGGGGGCGCAGAACACTGAAGCTTTCTTT.